Presented here are 19 T cell receptor beta chains from one specimen sequenced in a study of Graves' ophthalmopathy and Graves' hyperthyroidism. From RNA, the CDR3 regions of TCR beta chains were amplified and sequenced. HTBI-primed RT-PCR formed the first round, and a multiplex PCR formed the second. TCRdb re-derived calls from the multiplex PCR reads in MiXCR, one entry per CDR3 protein. This sample has about 1.1 million distinct CDR3 sequences, with roughly two fifths found just once. The specimen sequenced was peripheral blood or thyroid tissue (not recorded which). The receptors were sampled from an adult man with Graves' hyperthyroidism.

This clonotype was seen many times. This chain uses TRBV12-3 or TRBV12-4 with TRBJ1-5, with 10 bases fitting TRBD1. The CDR3 contains 16 residues. V trimming: 6 bases; J trimming: 2 bases; junction bases outside the gene matches: 7. CDR3 DNA: TGTGCCAGCAGCGAGACAGGGGGCCAGGGCAATCAGCCCCAGCATTTT. Encoded protein: CASSETGGQGNQPQHF.

This chain joins TRBV6-2 or TRBV6-3 and TRBJ2-7, with 9 bases that match TRBD1. Trimming removed 5 bases from V and 5 bases from J; junction bases left unmatched: 4. The CDR3 spans 13 residues. CDR1 is MNHEY and CDR2 is SVGEGT in the germline V gene. CDR3 coding DNA: TGTGCCAGCAGTACTGGGACAGGGCACGAGCAGTACTTC. It yields the protein CASSTGTGHEQYF.

The chain couples TRBV15 to TRBJ1-1; possible D gene TRBD1, 5 bases. The length of the CDR3 is 18 residues. The germline V gene has CDR1 LNHNV and CDR2 YYDKDF (reference sequence). The V and J ends lost 1 base and 4 bases respectively, with 22 bases between them. For the CDR3, the DNA is TGTGCCACCAGCAGAGGGGGGACGATCTCCTATGGGGGCACTGAAGCTTTCTTT. Translated: CATSRGGTISYGGTEAFF.

This clonotype occurred many times. V gene TRBV20-1 combines with J gene TRBJ1-2, with D perhaps matching TRBD1 (6 bases). Trimming stripped 6 bases from V and 3 bases from J, with 14 bases between. The V gene's germline CDR1 is DFQATT and CDR2 SNEGSKA (reference sequence). This CDR3 has 13 amino acids. CDR3 loop: CSATRYRDYGYTF. The DNA for the CDR3 is TGCAGTGCAACCAGATACAGGGACTATGGCTACACCTTC.

This clonotype showed up just a few times. The chain uses TRBV3-1 and TRBJ1-1, with D possibly matching TRBD1 (5 bases). Germline assignment: CDR1 LGHDT and CDR2 YNNKEL (reference sequence). V lost 1 base and J lost 4, with 13 bases in between. The CDR3 extends over 15 amino acids. CDR3 in amino acids: CASSQVVGRGTEAFF. CDR3 in DNA: TGTGCCAGCAGCCAAGTAGTGGGACGCGGCACTGAAGCTTTCTTT.

The chain combines TRBV7-2 with TRBJ2-2; 12 nucleotides line up with TRBD2. Trimming cost V 6 bases and J 7 bases; bases outside gene matches: 9. Germline V lookup: CDR1 SGHTA, CDR2 FQGNSA. The CDR3 covers 16 residues. The CDR3 DNA reads as TGTGCCAGCAGTTTTCTAGCGGGGGGGCGTGGCGGGGAGCTGTTTTTT. Its protein is CASSFLAGGRGGELFF.

This clonotype was detected only once. The chain has TRBV4-3 and TRBJ2-7; 7 nucleotides align to TRBD2. Germline lookup yields CDR1 LGHNA and CDR2 YSLEER. The CDR3 sequence is 15 residues long. J was trimmed by 2 bases and V by 0 bases; bases with no gene match: 4. CDR3 in amino acids: CASSQDMGRAYEQYF. In DNA form, the CDR3 reads TGCGCCAGCAGCCAAGATATGGGGAGGGCCTACGAGCAGTACTTC.

The genes are TRBV7-9 and TRBJ2-2, with 11 positions matching TRBD2. Germline V gene sequence: CDR1 SEHNR, CDR2 FQNEAQ (reference sequence). This CDR3 has 18 residues. Unmatched junction bases numbered 11, after V lost 4 bases and J lost 4 bases. CDR3 nucleotide sequence: TGTGCCAGCAGCTCTCTCTTAGCGGGAGGGCCTGGCACCGGGGAGCTGTTTTTT. This sequence encodes CASSSLLAGGPGTGELFF.

The V and J genes are TRBV7-8 and TRBJ2-7; D not resolved. This CDR3 contains 11 residues. V was trimmed by 2 bases and J by 10 bases, leaving 9 bases between them. CDR1 and CDR2 from the germline V gene are SGHVS and FQNEAQ. CDR3 protein: CASSLLKFQYF. CDR3 nucleotide sequence: TGTGCCAGCAGCTTATTGAAGTTTCAGTACTTC.

This clonotype was seen many times. The gene calls are TRBV20-1 and TRBJ1-2; no definite D call. Germline-derived CDR1 and CDR2 are DFQATT and SNEGSKA (reference sequence). Between the trimmed V and J ends, which lost 3 bases and 7 bases, there was a span of 15 bases. This CDR3 is 13 amino acids long. The CDR3 region has the DNA TGCAGTGCTAGTTTTATCGGGGTTAGTGGCTACACCTTC. This gives the protein CSASFIGVSGYTF.

The chain joins TRBV5-1 to TRBJ2-7, with D possibly called TRBD1 or TRBD2 (5 bases each). The CDR3 extends over 13 amino acids. Germline values: CDR1 SGHRS, CDR2 YFSETQ. V was cut by 7 bases and J by 3 bases, with 14 bases left in between. Here the CDR3 reads CASSSREYYEQYF. The DNA of the CDR3 is TGCGCCAGCTCAAGCAGGGAGTACTACGAGCAGTACTTC.

V and J are TRBV19 and TRBJ2-7, with a possible D match to TRBD2 (5 bases). Germline V gene lookup returns CDR1 LNHDA and CDR2 SQIVND (reference sequence). V was cut by 1 base and J by 3 bases, with 10 bases left in between. CDR3 length: 14 residues. The CDR3: CASSIAGLYYEQYF. CDR3 DNA sequence: TGTGCCAGTAGTATAGCAGGACTTTACTACGAGCAGTACTTC.

This chain uses TRBV6-2 or TRBV6-3 with TRBJ1-5; no reliable D call. Germline CDR1 and CDR2: MNHEY and SVGEGT. V was cut by 2 bases and J by 7 bases, with 9 bases left in between. The CDR3 extends over 13 amino acids. The CDR3 nucleotides are TGTGCCAGCAGTTACACGGCGGTACAGCCCCAGCATTTT. Translating gives CASSYTAVQPQHF.

The chain combines TRBV6-2 or TRBV6-3 with TRBJ1-2; the D is unclear. This CDR3 is 14 amino acids long. V was pared by 0 bases and J by 4 bases, with 9 bases between. Germline CDR1 is MNHEY and CDR2 is SVGEGT. CDR3 bases: TGTGCCAGCAGTTACTCGGCTGTCAGCTATGGCTACACCTTC. It specifies CASSYSAVSYGYTF.

This clonotype was counted between two and nine times. The V call is TRBV29-1, the J call TRBJ2-5, with 10 bases that match TRBD1. Germline CDR1 SQVTM, CDR2 ANQGSEA. The junction had 8 bases not matched to a gene; V was cut back by 6 bases and J by 4 bases. The CDR3 sequence is 14 residues long. The CDR3 loop is CSVATTGGGETQYF. The CDR3 bases are TGCAGCGTCGCAACGACAGGGGGCGGAGAGACCCAGTACTTC.

The chain recombines TRBV5-1 with TRBJ1-2; D uncertain. The CDR3 sequence is 13 residues long. The germline V gene has CDR1 SGHRS and CDR2 YFSETQ. The V gene lost 0 bases and the J gene lost 8 bases, with 11 bases spanning the gap. The DNA of the CDR3 is TGCGCCAGCAGCTTGGGGCTAGCGGTAGGCTACACCTTC. Its translation is CASSLGLAVGYTF.

This clonotype was seen ten or more times. This chain joins TRBV5-1 and TRBJ1-5; D is undetermined. Trimming took off 3 bases at V and 7 bases at J, with 11 bases between the two ends. This CDR3 is 13 amino acids long. CDR1 SGHRS and CDR2 YFSETQ come from the germline V gene. The CDR3 sequence is CASSSVIGQPQHF. In DNA form, the CDR3 reads TGCGCCAGCAGCTCAGTTATAGGGCAGCCCCAGCATTTT.

This clonotype was recorded many times. V usage is TRBV4-3 and J usage is TRBJ1-6; tentatively, D is TRBD1 (5 bases). Germline CDR1 reads LGHNA; CDR2 reads YSLEER. The CDR3 is made up of 14 amino acids. V dropped 0 bases and J dropped 14 bases, with 14 bases sitting between them. The CDR3 region has the DNA TGCGCCAGCAGCCAAGATTTTTTGACAGTCTCCCTCCACTTT. This codes for CASSQDFLTVSLHF.

The V and J genes are TRBV29-1 and TRBJ1-6; TRBD1 is a possible D gene (6 bases). V lost 6 bases, J lost 13 bases, and 22 bases lay in between. The germline gives CDR1 SQVTM, CDR2 ANQGSEA. The CDR3 is 14 amino acids. The CDR3 reads CSVATAERGSPLHF. CDR3 bases: TGCAGCGTAGCGACAGCGGAGAGGGGGTCGCCCCTCCACTTT.